Presented here are 26 T cell receptor beta chains from one specimen sequenced in a study of identical twins' blood T cells. TCRdb used MiXCR to reprocess the 5' RACE reads, holding one entry per CDR3 protein. Of 350,000 to 400,000 distinct CDR3 sequences in the sample, about 28% are singletons; the top ten hold 5.5% to 6.5%. Sequenced: PBMCs. Receptors were obtained from a woman aged 18-49 years in good health.

The chain is built from TRBV7-8 and TRBJ1-4; 7 nucleotides agree with TRBD1. Germline V gene data show CDR1 as SGHVS and CDR2 as FQNEAQ. This CDR3 region has 15 residues. The trim removed 5 bases at V and 3 bases at J, leaving 6 bases unmatched. This CDR3 is CASSTQGTANEKLFF. The CDR3 DNA is TGTGCCAGCAGCACCCAGGGGACAGCTAATGAAAAACTGTTTTTT.

CDR3 loop: CASRSGWTYEQYF. As DNA, the CDR3 is TGTGCCAGCAGATCAGGGTGGACCTACGAGCAGTACTTC. This chain links TRBV6-2 or TRBV6-3 with TRBJ2-7; D possibly corresponds to TRBD1 (5 bases). Germline V gives CDR1 MNHEY, CDR2 SVGEGT. V was shortened by 6 bases and J by 2 bases, with 11 bases between the two germline ends. The CDR3 is 13 amino acids.

The sample holds a few counts of this clonotype. This sequence joins TRBV7-9 and TRBJ1-4; no firm D call. From germline, CDR1 is SEHNR and CDR2 FQNEAQ (reference sequence). CDR3 size: 13 residues. Trimming removed 2 bases from V and 5 bases from J, with 6 bases in between. CDR3 loop: CASSLFRNEKLFF. In DNA form, the CDR3 reads TGTGCCAGCAGCTTATTCCGGAATGAAAAACTGTTTTTT.

This clonotype was observed a few times. The chain combines TRBV20-1 with TRBJ2-7; maybe TRBD2 (6 bases). The CDR3 has 13 amino acids. Germline CDR1 is DFQATT and CDR2 is SNEGSKA (reference sequence). The V gene lost 5 bases and the J gene lost 0 bases, with 11 bases spanning the gap. The CDR3 region is CSARGMSSYEQYF. CDR3 nucleotide sequence: TGCAGTGCTCGCGGGATGAGCTCCTACGAGCAGTACTTC.

The rearrangement links TRBV19 to TRBJ1-1, with D hard to call. The CDR3 has 12 residues. CDR1 is LNHDA and CDR2 is SQIVND in the germline V gene (reference sequence). V lost 4 bases, J lost 3 bases, and 6 bases lay in between. The CDR3 is CASSRMDTEAFF. The CDR3 nucleotides read TGTGCCAGTAGTAGGATGGACACTGAAGCTTTCTTT.

This clonotype was found a few times. V and J are TRBV5-1 and TRBJ2-5; TRBD2 is a possible D gene (5 bases). Deletions cut 1 base from V and 1 base from J, with 8 bases between. The CDR3 length is 14 residues. Germline V gives CDR1 SGHRS, CDR2 YFSETQ. The CDR3 region is CASSLYTSQETQYF. For the CDR3, the DNA is TGCGCCAGCAGCTTGTACACTAGCCAAGAGACCCAGTACTTC.

This CDR3 is CASSRLQGIGTEAFF. The CDR3 DNA follows: TGTGCCAGCAGTCGTCTCCAGGGTATTGGGACTGAAGCTTTCTTT. The chain has TRBV12-3 or TRBV12-4 and TRBJ1-1, with D perhaps matching TRBD1 (5 bases). V lost 5 bases to trimming and J lost 5 bases, with 18 bases between them. This CDR3 is 15 amino acids long.

The sample holds a few counts of this clonotype. V and J are TRBV28 and TRBJ1-1; a possible D gene is TRBD1 (6 bases). The germline CDR1 and CDR2 sequences are MDHEN and SYDVKM. Trimming took 7 bases from V and 1 from J, leaving 10 bases between them. The CDR3 length is 13 residues. The CDR3 reads CASNYRENTEAFF. The CDR3 DNA follows: TGTGCCAGCAATTACAGGGAGAACACTGAAGCTTTCTTT.

The chain combines TRBV5-1 with TRBJ1-1; no clear D. Germline loops: CDR1 SGHRS, CDR2 YFSETQ. The V and J ends lost 5 bases and 2 bases respectively, with 16 bases between them. This CDR3 has 15 residues. DNA of the CDR3: TGCGCCAGCAGAAGAGAGTTGACGGCAAACACTGAAGCTTTCTTT. Amino acid sequence: CASRRELTANTEAFF. Full variable domain (missing parts from reference TRBV5-1 and TRBJ1-1): KAGVTQTPRYLIKTRGQQVTLSCSPISGHRSVSWYQQTPGQGLQFLFEYFSETQRNKGNFPGRFSGRQFSNSRSEMNVSTLELGDSALYLCASRRELTANTEAFFGQGTRLTVV.

V gene TRBV5-1 combines with J gene TRBJ1-2; a weak D match, TRBD1 (6 bases). V was clipped by 1 base and J by 7 bases, with 14 bases between them. This CDR3 region has 14 residues. Germline V lookup: CDR1 SGHRS, CDR2 YFSETQ. CDR3 DNA: TGCGCCAGCAGCTTGACAAACAGGGCCTTTGGCTACACCTTC. Its translation is CASSLTNRAFGYTF.

This clonotype was seen a handful of times. This rearrangement joins TRBV20-1 to TRBJ1-4; weak D call: TRBD1 (5 bases). This CDR3 contains 13 residues. Trimming cost V 6 bases and J 0 bases, with 8 bases left between them. CDR1 and CDR2 (germline): DFQATT, SNEGSKA (reference sequence). The CDR3 DNA is TGCAGTGCGGGGCCAGCAACTAATGAAAAACTGTTTTTT. Translating gives CSAGPATNEKLFF.

This clonotype was seen a few times. The chain carries TRBV19 and TRBJ2-1; D might be TRBD1 (5 bases). The germline V gene has CDR1 LNHDA and CDR2 SQIVND (reference sequence). The V gene lost 5 bases and the J gene lost 5 bases, with 10 bases spanning the gap. CDR3 length equals 13 residues. CDR3: CASSVDRHNEQFF. The DNA for the CDR3 is TGTGCCAGTAGTGTCGACAGACACAATGAGCAGTTCTTC.

V and J are TRBV5-1 and TRBJ2-2, with D unclear. Germline V gene sequence: CDR1 SGHRS, CDR2 YFSETQ. The CDR3 has 16 residues. With 0 bases removed from V and 2 bases from J, the gap between germline ends came to 11 bases. The CDR3 is CASSLVTGHNTGELFF. DNA of the CDR3: TGCGCCAGCAGCTTGGTTACTGGCCATAACACCGGGGAGCTGTTTTTT.

This clonotype was observed many times. One end of the junction fails to match germline, which may point to a read error. This chain links TRBV7-7 with TRBJ2-7; TRBD1 matches 7 bases. The CDR3 is 13 amino acids. Germline CDR1 is SSHAT and CDR2 is FNYEAQ (reference sequence). Here the CDR3 reads CASSLDRANEQYF. In DNA form, the CDR3 reads TGTGCTAGCAGCCTTGACAGGGCCAACGAGCAGTACTTC. Supplemented by reference TRBV7-7 and TRBJ2-7, the full variable domain reads GAGVSQSPRYKVTKRGQDVTLRCDPISSHATLYWYQQALGQGPEFLTYFNYEAQPDKSGLPSDRFSAERPEGSISTLTIQRTEQRDSAMYRCASSLDRANEQYFGPGTRLTVT.

The chain is built from TRBV14 and TRBJ1-6; D is possibly TRBD1 (6 bases). Germline assignment: CDR1 SGHDN and CDR2 FVKESK. This CDR3 is built from 15 residues. V was clipped by 5 bases and J by 7 bases, with 15 bases between them. The CDR3 here is CASSIQTGGNSPLHF. The CDR3 nucleotides are TGTGCCAGCAGCATCCAGACAGGCGGAAATTCACCCCTCCACTTT.

This clonotype was detected a few times. The V and J genes are TRBV28 and TRBJ2-3, with a weak D call TRBD2 (7 bases). The CDR3 has 15 amino acids. Deletions cut 5 bases from V and 5 bases from J, with 17 bases between. Germline V CDR1 and CDR2: MDHEN, SYDVKM. The CDR3: CASSRGRAAVDTQYF. CDR3 coding DNA: TGTGCCAGCAGTAGGGGGAGGGCCGCGGTAGATACGCAGTATTTT.

The V gene is TRBV19, the J gene TRBJ1-5, with D perhaps matching TRBD1 (5 bases). V was cut by 3 bases and J by 7 bases, with 10 bases left in between. Germline V gives CDR1 LNHDA, CDR2 SQIVND (reference sequence). The CDR3 is 13 residues long. In DNA, the CDR3 is TGTGCCAGTAGTATTGGGGGTGTGCAGCCCCAGCATTTT. It is translated as CASSIGGVQPQHF.

The CDR3 DNA sequence: TGCAGTGCTAGTCCTACCGTGAAAGAGACCCAGTACTTC. Protein product: CSASPTVKETQYF. The chain uses TRBV20-1 and TRBJ2-5; D is ambiguous. Germline loops: CDR1 DFQATT, CDR2 SNEGSKA (reference sequence). With 3 bases removed from V and 3 bases from J, the gap between germline ends came to 11 bases. The CDR3 is 13 amino acids.

This clonotype came up a few times. The chain couples TRBV9 to TRBJ2-2; D uncertain. CDR1 and CDR2 (germline): SGDLS, YYNGEE. The CDR3 totals 17 residues. V dropped 1 base and J dropped 2 bases, with 15 bases sitting between them. This CDR3 is CASSVNGQRSNTGELFF. DNA of the CDR3: TGTGCCAGCAGCGTAAATGGGCAGCGATCTAACACCGGGGAGCTGTTTTTT.

As to this clonotype: A much larger clone differs by one base, so this may be a read error. This chain joins TRBV29-1 and TRBJ1-5, with D unresolved. CDR1 and CDR2 (germline): SQVTM, ANQGSEA. V dropped 1 base and J dropped 5 bases, with 6 bases sitting between them. This CDR3 contains 12 residues. CDR3 bases: TGCAGCGTTGAAGGTCGCGATCAGCCCCAGCATTTT. This translates into CSVEGRDQPQHF.

The chain joins TRBV11-2 to TRBJ1-2; D remains unclear. V was cut by 3 bases and J by 2 bases, with 7 bases left in between. CDR3 length: 13 amino acids. Per the germline V gene, CDR1 is SGHAT and CDR2 is FQNNGV. CDR3: CASSFGLNYGYTF. The CDR3 coding sequence is TGTGCCAGCAGCTTCGGCTTAAACTATGGCTACACCTTC.

This rearrangement joins TRBV7-9 to TRBJ2-1; 10 bases are a match to TRBD1. This CDR3 contains 12 residues. V shed 1 base, J shed 12 bases, and the junction held 0 bases outside the gene matches. The germline V gene encodes CDR1 SEHNR and CDR2 FQNEAQ (reference sequence). The CDR3 sequence: CASSLGDRGQFF. CDR3 sequence (DNA): TGTGCCAGCAGCTTAGGGGACAGGGGGCAGTTCTTC.

The V gene is TRBV19, the J gene TRBJ1-4; the D is unclear. Germline assignment: CDR1 LNHDA and CDR2 SQIVND (reference sequence). This CDR3 has 15 residues. With 5 bases removed from V and 8 bases from J, the gap between germline ends came to 18 bases. CDR3 residues: CASSLRGPEWEKLFF. DNA for the CDR3: TGTGCCAGTAGTCTTCGTGGGCCCGAGTGGGAAAAACTGTTTTTT.

This clonotype was found a few times. The chain has TRBV6-2 or TRBV6-3 and TRBJ2-3; D is unclear. V shed 2 bases and J shed 3 bases, with 9 bases lying between them. Germline V gives CDR1 MNHEY, CDR2 SVGEGT. The CDR3 extends over 14 amino acids. The CDR3 is CASSYLRETDTQYF. The CDR3 nucleotides are TGTGCCAGCAGTTACCTTAGGGAAACAGATACGCAGTATTTT.

Ten or more counts support this clonotype. J is TRBJ1-1 and V is TRBV20-1; TRBD1 matches 8 bases. Unmatched junction bases numbered 5, after V lost 3 bases and J lost 5 bases. The germline gives CDR1 DFQATT, CDR2 SNEGSKA (reference sequence). The CDR3 consists of 13 residues. The CDR3 bases are TGCAGTGCTAGTACCAGGGGGCAGACTGAAGCTTTCTTT. This encodes CSASTRGQTEAFF.

As for this clonotype: One junction end does not reproduce the germline sequence, and a read error may be involved. The chain uses TRBV6-5 and TRBJ1-3, with a possible D match to TRBD1 (6 bases). Germline CDR1 MNHEY, CDR2 SVGAGI. The CDR3 is made up of 17 amino acids. The CDR3 nucleotides read TGTGTCAGCAGTTACTCGACCGGGGGCACATCTGGAAACACCATATATTTT. Translation gives CVSSYSTGGTSGNTIYF.